Listed below are T cell receptor beta chains from one sample, sequenced in a study of T cells in Graves' hyperthyroidism and ophthalmopathy. TCRdb reprocessed the multiplex PCR reads via MiXCR and lists one record per CDR3 protein. The table records 400,000 or so distinct CDR3 sequences, 13% to 15% of them present only once. Sequenced material: blood. The receptors derive from an older woman with Graves' ophthalmopathy. Both conserved end residues are part of each CDR3. A D gene is named only where the DNA matches it firmly. A row's size may be missing; if present it is once, few, many or a size class.

V gene	J gene	clone size	D gene	CDR3 DNA	CDR3 protein
TRBV9	TRBJ2-3	many	NA	TGTGCCAGCAGCATCCCAGGGGCAGATACGCAGTATTTT	CASSIPGADTQYF
TRBV9	TRBJ1-2	NA	NA	TGTGCCAGCAGCGTCGCGGAGGGGATCTCTGGCTACACCTTC	CASSVAEGISGYTF
TRBV7-7	TRBJ2-2	NA	TRBD2	TGTGCTAGCAGCTTAGCGGGTCGACTAGGTGCCGGGGAGCTGTTTTTT	CASSLAGRLGAGELFF
TRBV3-1	TRBJ2-5	few	TRBD2	TGTGCCAGCAGCCCGGCCGGGACTAGTTTGGAGACCCAGTACTTC	CASSPAGTSLETQYF
TRBV4-1	TRBJ2-2	few	NA	TGCGCCAGCAGCCATCTTACACGGGACTTGCCTACCGGGGAGCTGTTTTTT	CASSHLTRDLPTGELFF
TRBV30	TRBJ2-7	many	TRBD1	TGTGCCGGGAAGACAGGGTACGAGCAGTACTTC	CAGKTGYEQYF
TRBV7-8	TRBJ2-2	NA	TRBD2	TGTGCCAGCAGCTTAGGGGGACTAGCGGGAGGGTGGACCGGGGAGCTGTTTTTT	CASSLGGLAGGWTGELFF
TRBV28	TRBJ2-5	many	NA	TGTGCCAGCAGCTTGGGCGGGAAAGAGACCCAGTACTTC	CASSLGGKETQYF
TRBV28	TRBJ2-5	NA	NA	TGTGCCAGCAGTGACAGGAGCCCCCAACAAGAGACCCAGTACTTC	CASSDRSPQQETQYF
TRBV20-1	TRBJ2-5	many	TRBD2	TGCAGTGCTAGAGGGCAACTAGCGGGATCGGAGACCCAGTACTTC	CSARGQLAGSETQYF
TRBV27	TRBJ2-3	NA	TRBD2	TGTGCCAGCAGTTCCAGACTAGCGGGAGGGTCCCAAACGCAGTATTTT	CASSSRLAGGSQTQYF
TRBV6-2/TRBV6-3	TRBJ2-5	many	TRBD1	TGTGCCAGCAGTACCTCGACAGGGGTCCGCGAGACCCAGTACTTC	CASSTSTGVRETQYF
TRBV24-1	TRBJ2-5	few	NA	TGTGCCACCAGTGATCGCACAGGTGGAGACGAGACCCAGTACTTC	CATSDRTGGDETQYF
TRBV7-9	TRBJ2-7	few	TRBD2	TGTGCCAGCAGCCCCATTACTAGCGGGAGGTACGAGCAGTACTTC	CASSPITSGRYEQYF
TRBV28	TRBJ2-1	many	NA	TGTGCCAGCAGCCTAAGAGGATACGGCCCCAATGAGCAGTTCTTC	CASSLRGYGPNEQFF
TRBV6-2/TRBV6-3	TRBJ2-1	many	TRBD2	TGTGCCAGCAGTTGGGCGACTAGCGGGAGGGCCGCCAATGAGCAGTTCTTC	CASSWATSGRAANEQFF
TRBV29-1	TRBJ2-3	NA	TRBD2	TGCAGCGCGTCCGGGACTAGCGGGAGGCCAGATACGCAGTATTTT	CSASGTSGRPDTQYF
TRBV19	TRBJ2-1	NA	NA	TGTGCCAGTAAAATTCAGGAGGGGAACAATGAGCAGTTCTTC	CASKIQEGNNEQFF
TRBV10-3	TRBJ2-5	NA	TRBD1	TGTGCCATCAGTGATCACGGGACAGGAGTGGCAGAGACCCTGTACTTC	CAISDHGTGVAETLYF
TRBV5-1	TRBJ1-2	NA	NA	TGCGCCAGCAGCCTCCCTCCGGGGGGGGCAGATGGCTACACCTTC	CASSLPPGGADGYTF
TRBV2	TRBJ1-1	NA	NA	TGTGCCAGCACGGGCTCACCCACGAGCACTGAAGCTTTCTTT	CASTGSPTSTEAFF
TRBV28	TRBJ2-5	many	TRBD2	TGTGCCAGCAGATCCTCTAGCGGGAGGGCGGGAGAGACCCAGTACTTC	CASRSSSGRAGETQYF
TRBV7-3	TRBJ2-7	NA	NA	TGTGCCAGCAGCTTAGGGGGCGCGCGGGGCTACGAGCAGTACTTC	CASSLGGARGYEQYF
TRBV5-1	TRBJ2-2	many	TRBD2	TGCGCCAGCAGCTTGGGAGCGGGATACACCGGGGAGCTGTTTTTT	CASSLGAGYTGELFF
TRBV27	TRBJ2-3	NA	NA	TGTGCCAGCAGTTTATACCCCAGCACAGATACGCAGTATTTT	CASSLYPSTDTQYF
TRBV6-1	TRBJ1-1	few	NA	TGTGCCAGCAATCCCCCGGGACGAAAGACTGAAGCTTTCTTT	CASNPPGRKTEAFF
TRBV28	TRBJ2-5	NA	TRBD2	TGTGCCAGCAGTCAGGGACTAGCGGGAGGAACCCGGGAGACCCAGTACTTC	CASSQGLAGGTRETQYF
TRBV6-1	TRBJ2-3	NA	TRBD2	TGTGCCAGCAACCCAGGGACTAGCGGATACACAGATACGCAGTATTTT	CASNPGTSGYTDTQYF
TRBV5-1	TRBJ2-7	many	TRBD2	TGCGCCAGCAGCTTGAGGTCAGGGACTAGCGGTTCCTACGAGCAGTACTTC	CASSLRSGTSGSYEQYF
TRBV18	TRBJ2-3	many	NA	TGTGCCAGCTCACCACCGGTCGGGCTGCGGGTAGATACGCAGTATTTT	CASSPPVGLRVDTQYF
TRBV28	TRBJ2-1	many	TRBD2	TGTGCCAGCAGTTTGATTGATACTAGCGGCAATGAGCAGTTCTTC	CASSLIDTSGNEQFF
TRBV7-9	TRBJ1-1	many	NA	TGTGCCAGCAGCTTAGCCGGGACCGTGGCTGAAGCTTTCTTT	CASSLAGTVAEAFF
TRBV30	TRBJ2-7	many	TRBD2	TGTGCCTTCAACGGGGGGGGAAGGCAGTACTTC	CAFNGGGRQYF
TRBV18	TRBJ2-7	many	NA	TGTGCCAGCTCACCGGGTCGGCAGACTCCCTCCTACGAGCAGTACTTC	CASSPGRQTPSYEQYF
TRBV10-1	TRBJ2-1	few	TRBD2	TGCGCCAGCAGTAAACGCATGACTAGCGGGATGTCCAATGAGCAGTTCTTC	CASSKRMTSGMSNEQFF
TRBV7-2	TRBJ1-5	NA	NA	TGTGCCAGCGGGGGGGCGGGGGCGATGAGCCAGCCCCAGCATTTT	CASGGAGAMSQPQHF
TRBV10-1	TRBJ2-3	few	NA	TGCGCCAGCGGAGGTCGAGGCACAGATACGCAGTATTTT	CASGGRGTDTQYF
TRBV27	TRBJ2-7	few	TRBD2	TGTGCCAGCAGTTTGTCCGGGACTAGCGGGAGATGGGAGCAGTACTTC	CASSLSGTSGRWEQYF
TRBV19	TRBJ2-7	NA	NA	TGTGCCAGTAGTTATCAACTAGCTAATTACGAGCAGTACTTC	CASSYQLANYEQYF
TRBV29-1	TRBJ1-2	NA	TRBD1	TGCAGCGTTGTGGACAGGGGGAACTATGGCTACACCTTC	CSVVDRGNYGYTF
TRBV2	TRBJ2-7	many	NA	TGTGCCAGCAGTGACCCGACAGGTAGCTCCTACGAGCAGTACTTC	CASSDPTGSSYEQYF
TRBV29-1	TRBJ1-1	NA	NA	TGCAGCGTCGAACGGGGGTACACTGAAGCTTTCTTT	CSVERGYTEAFF
TRBV7-2	TRBJ2-5	many	TRBD2	TGTGCCAGCAGCCCACGTACTAGCGGGGGGCGGGGAGAGACCCAGTACTTC	CASSPRTSGGRGETQYF
TRBV7-2	TRBJ2-3	many	NA	TGTGCCAGCAGCCTTTCGACAAGCACAGATACGCAGTATTTT	CASSLSTSTDTQYF
TRBV28	TRBJ2-6	many	NA	TGTGCCAGCAGTCCGCCGGGACCGACTCTCTCTGGGGCCAACGTCCTGACTTTC	CASSPPGPTLSGANVLTF
TRBV20-1	TRBJ2-3	many	TRBD2	TGCAGTGCTCCCGACAACAGCGGGAGGCTAGATACGCAGTATTTT	CSAPDNSGRLDTQYF
TRBV28	TRBJ2-1	NA	TRBD2	TGTGCCAGCCCCAAACTAGCGGGAGCCTACAATGAGCAGTTCTTC	CASPKLAGAYNEQFF
TRBV30	TRBJ2-1	many	TRBD1	TGTGCCTGGAATGGGGACAGGGGGTTGTATGAGCAGTTCTTC	CAWNGDRGLYEQFF
TRBV20-1	TRBJ1-4	few	NA	TGCAGTGCTAGGCCCGGGAGAATGGGGGGAAAACTGTTTTTT	CSARPGRMGGKLFF
TRBV28	TRBJ2-4	few	NA	TGTGCCAGCAGTGGGGCGGCCAAAAACATTCAGTACTTC	CASSGAAKNIQYF
TRBV11-2	TRBJ1-1	many	NA	TGTGCCAGCAGCCCTTTTAGGAACAGGGAGGGAGCTTTCTTT	CASSPFRNREGAFF
TRBV5-6	TRBJ1-1	few	NA	TGTGCCAGCAGCTTTTGGGGGTCAGCGAACACTGAAGCTTTCTTT	CASSFWGSANTEAFF
TRBV7-2	TRBJ2-1	many	NA	TGTGCCAGCAGCTTAGTCGGTTCTACCTACAATGAGCAGTTCTTC	CASSLVGSTYNEQFF
TRBV19	TRBJ2-7	NA	NA	TGTGCCAGTAGTACCGCTCGGGGACAACAGTACGAGCAGTACTTC	CASSTARGQQYEQYF
TRBV6-1	TRBJ2-7	many	NA	TGTGCCAGCGCTGGGGACACCTCCTACGAGCAGTACTTC	CASAGDTSYEQYF
TRBV20-1	TRBJ2-5	few	NA	TGCAGTGCGCCACAACTCCAAGAGACCCAGTACTTC	CSAPQLQETQYF
TRBV18	TRBJ1-2	many	TRBD1	TGTGCCAGCTCACCACAGGGGGCGCAGGGCTACACCTTC	CASSPQGAQGYTF